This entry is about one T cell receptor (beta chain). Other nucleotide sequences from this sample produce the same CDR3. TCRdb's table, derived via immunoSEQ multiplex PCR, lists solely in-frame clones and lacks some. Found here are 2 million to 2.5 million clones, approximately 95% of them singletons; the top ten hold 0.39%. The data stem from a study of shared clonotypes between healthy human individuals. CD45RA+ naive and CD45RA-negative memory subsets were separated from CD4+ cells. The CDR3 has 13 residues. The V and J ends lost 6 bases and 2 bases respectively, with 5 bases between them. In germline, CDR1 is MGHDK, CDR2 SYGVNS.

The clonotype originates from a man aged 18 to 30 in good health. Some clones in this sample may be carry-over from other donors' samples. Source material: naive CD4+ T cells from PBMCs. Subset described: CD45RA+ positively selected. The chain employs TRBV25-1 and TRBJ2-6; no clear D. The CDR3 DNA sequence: TGTGCCAGCAGCCTAGCTGGGGCCAACGTCCTGACTTTC. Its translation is CASSLAGANVLTF.